This TCR beta chain was obtained from a study of shared clonotypes between healthy human individuals. Study in general: The cohort comprised a couple of women and a few men. Their ages spanned 18 to 49 years.

Trimming left V 6 bases short and J 8 bases short, with 16 bases between. In germline, CDR1 is MNHEY, CDR2 SMNVEV (reference sequence). This CDR3 has 14 residues. Assay: immunoSEQ multiplex PCR; the TCRdb copy retains only in-frame clones and omits some. The sample records 600,000 to 700,000 clones, about 80% being singletons. The chain carries TRBV27 and TRBJ1-4, with TRBD1 as a possible D gene (6 bases). The receptor comes from a woman aged 25 to 39 in good health. The source material was memory CD4+ T cells sorted from blood. The subset: CD45RA-negative fraction. DNA for the CDR3: TGTGCCAGCAGGCTAAGGGGGTCCGGCGAAAAACTGTTTTTT. Translation: CASRLRGSGEKLFF. Full variable domain (missing parts from reference TRBV27 and TRBJ1-4): EAQVTQNPRYLITVTGKKLTVTCSQNMNHEYMSWYRQDPGLGLRQIYYSMNVEVTDKGDVPEGYKVSRKEKRNFPLILESPSPNQTSLYFCASRLRGSGEKLFFGSGTQLSVL.